The entry that follows covers one TCR beta chain sequence. Via MiXCR, TCRdb re-called the RACE reads, giving one row per CDR3 protein. The data contain around 42,000 distinct CDR3 sequences, around 12% of them singletons. Specified time point: pre-sensitization, week 0. Treatment here: therapeutic diphenylcyclopropenone sensitization with weekly scalp DPC. The data belong to a study of human T cells and chemical hapten exposure. Study-wide context: Sensitization was performed using 2% DPC on a roughly 2 cm by roughly 2 cm upper inner arm skin site.

Sequenced here: whole blood, sampled in connection with sensitization to the hapten diphenylcyclopropenone (DPC). The TCR comes from a woman in her 30s with alopecia areata. Some clones in this sample may be carry-over from other donors' samples.

The CDR3 DNA sequence: TGTGCCAGCAGCCCCGACAAGACTCTTGGGAACACAGATACGCAGTATTTT. Translating gives CASSPDKTLGNTDTQYF. The chain couples TRBV6-2 or TRBV6-3 to TRBJ2-3; no reliable D call. V lost 6 bases, J lost 2 bases, and 21 bases lay in between. CDR3 length: 17 amino acids. Germline V gives CDR1 MNHEY, CDR2 SVGEGT.